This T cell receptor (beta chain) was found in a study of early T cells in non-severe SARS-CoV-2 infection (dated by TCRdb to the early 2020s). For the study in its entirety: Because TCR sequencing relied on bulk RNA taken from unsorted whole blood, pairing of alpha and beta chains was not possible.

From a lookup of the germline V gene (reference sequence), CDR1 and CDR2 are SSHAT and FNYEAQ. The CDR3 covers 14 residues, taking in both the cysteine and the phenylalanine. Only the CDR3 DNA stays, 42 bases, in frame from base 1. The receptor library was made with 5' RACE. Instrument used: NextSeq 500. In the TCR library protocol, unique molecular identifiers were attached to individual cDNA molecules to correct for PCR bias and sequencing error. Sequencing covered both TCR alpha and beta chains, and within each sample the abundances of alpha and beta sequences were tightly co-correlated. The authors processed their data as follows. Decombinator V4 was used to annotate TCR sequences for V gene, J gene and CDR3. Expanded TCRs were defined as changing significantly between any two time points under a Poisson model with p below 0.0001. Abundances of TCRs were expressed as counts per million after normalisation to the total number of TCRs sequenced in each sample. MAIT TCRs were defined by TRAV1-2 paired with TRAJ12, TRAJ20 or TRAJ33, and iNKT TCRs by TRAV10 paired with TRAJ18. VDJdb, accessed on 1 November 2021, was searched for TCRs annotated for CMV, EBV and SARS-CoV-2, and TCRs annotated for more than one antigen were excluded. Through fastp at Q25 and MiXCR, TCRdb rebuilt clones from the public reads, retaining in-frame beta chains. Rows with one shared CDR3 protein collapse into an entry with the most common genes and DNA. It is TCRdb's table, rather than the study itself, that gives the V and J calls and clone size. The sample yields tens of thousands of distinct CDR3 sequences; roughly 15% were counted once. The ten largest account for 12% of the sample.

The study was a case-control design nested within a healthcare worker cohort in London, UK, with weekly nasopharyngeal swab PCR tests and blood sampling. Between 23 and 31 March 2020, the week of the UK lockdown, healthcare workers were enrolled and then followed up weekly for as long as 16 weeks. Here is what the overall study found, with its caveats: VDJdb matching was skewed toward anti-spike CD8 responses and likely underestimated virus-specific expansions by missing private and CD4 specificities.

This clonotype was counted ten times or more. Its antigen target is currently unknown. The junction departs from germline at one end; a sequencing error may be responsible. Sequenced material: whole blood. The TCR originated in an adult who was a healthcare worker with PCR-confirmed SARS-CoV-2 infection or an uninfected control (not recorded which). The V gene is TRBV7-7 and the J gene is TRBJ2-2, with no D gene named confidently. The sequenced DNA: TGTGCTAGCAGCTTAGATTTTGGGGCCGGGGAGCTGTTTTTT. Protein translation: CASSLDFGAGELFF.